These 4 T cell receptor beta chains were sequenced from one sample in a study of blood T cell repertoires in COVID-19. Sequencing was performed with immunoSEQ multiplex PCR; in TCRdb, only in-frame clones are kept and a portion is missing. The profile shows 150,000 to 200,000 clones, 80% to 90% of them singletons. The sample comprised PBMCs or T cells enriched from blood (not recorded which). The receptors were sampled from a woman under 30 who had recovered from COVID-19.

The V gene is TRBV6-1, the J gene TRBJ2-7; D gene ambiguous. The CDR3 covers 11 residues. Trimming left V 3 bases short and J 2 bases short, with 2 bases between. Germline assignment: CDR1 MNHNS and CDR2 SASEGT. In nucleotides, the CDR3 is TGTGCCAGCAGTGACACCTACGAGCAGTACTTC. Translated: CASSDTYEQYF.

Points on this clone: Other DNA sequences in the sample encode the same CDR3. The CDR3 bases are TGCGCCAGCAGCTTGGGACTAGCGGGCGGCCAAGAGACCCAGTACTTC. Translated, it gives CASSLGLAGGQETQYF. This sequence joins TRBV5-1 and TRBJ2-5; 10 bases fit TRBD2. CDR1 is SGHRS, CDR2 YFSETQ, per germline. The CDR3 is 16 residues long. The V gene end was trimmed by 0 bases and the J gene end by 1 base; junction bases not matched to a gene: 3.

In this sample, this clone turned up once. DNA for the CDR3: TGTGCCAGTACTCGACTAGCGGGGGGGCCCGGGGAGCTGTTTTTT. Translating gives CASTRLAGGPGELFF. The chain has TRBV19 and TRBJ2-2; 14 bases are a match to TRBD2. Germline trimming cut 7 bases from V and 6 bases from J; bases unmatched to any gene: 4. The CDR3 totals 15 residues. Looked up from germline, CDR1 is LNHDA and CDR2 is SQIVND (reference sequence).

This rearrangement joins TRBV11-2 to TRBJ2-1, with 13 bases lining up with TRBD2. The ends lost 5 bases at V and 8 bases at J; junction bases unmatched: 15. Germline lookup yields CDR1 SGHAT and CDR2 FQNNGV. The CDR3 covers 18 residues. DNA for the CDR3: TGTGCCAGCAGCCCGCGGACTAGCGGGAGCCCCTTTTTATATGAGCAGTTCTTC. This sequence encodes CASSPRTSGSPFLYEQFF. The full variable domain, with the rest looked up from reference TRBV11-2 and TRBJ2-1, is EAGVAQSPRYKIIEKRQSVAFWCNPISGHATLYWYQQILGQGPKLLIQFQNNGVVDDSQLPKDRFSAERLKGVDSTLKIQPAKLEDSAVYLCASSPRTSGSPFLYEQFFGPGTRLTVL.